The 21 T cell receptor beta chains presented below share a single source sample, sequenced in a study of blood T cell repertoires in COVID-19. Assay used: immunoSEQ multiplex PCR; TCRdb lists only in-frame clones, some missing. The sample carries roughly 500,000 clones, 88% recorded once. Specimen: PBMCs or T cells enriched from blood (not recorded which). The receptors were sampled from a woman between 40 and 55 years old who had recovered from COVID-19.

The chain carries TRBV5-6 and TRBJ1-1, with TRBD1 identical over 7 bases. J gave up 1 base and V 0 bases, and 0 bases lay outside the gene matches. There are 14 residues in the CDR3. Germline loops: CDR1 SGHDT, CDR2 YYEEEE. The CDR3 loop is CASSLDRGNTEAFF. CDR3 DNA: TGTGCCAGCAGCTTGGACAGGGGGAACACTGAAGCTTTCTTT.

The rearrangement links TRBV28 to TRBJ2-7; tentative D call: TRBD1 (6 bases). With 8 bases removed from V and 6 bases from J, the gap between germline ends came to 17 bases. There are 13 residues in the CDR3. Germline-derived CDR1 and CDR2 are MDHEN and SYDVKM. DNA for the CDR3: TGTGCCAGCGGAATAGGGGGATTCGGCGAGCAGTACTTC. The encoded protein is CASGIGGFGEQYF. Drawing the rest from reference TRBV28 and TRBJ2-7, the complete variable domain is DVKVTQSSRYLVKRTGEKVFLECVQDMDHENMFWYRQDPGLGLRLIYFSYDVKMKEKGDIPEGYSVSREKKERFSLILESASTNQTSMYLCASGIGGFGEQYFGPGTRLTVT.

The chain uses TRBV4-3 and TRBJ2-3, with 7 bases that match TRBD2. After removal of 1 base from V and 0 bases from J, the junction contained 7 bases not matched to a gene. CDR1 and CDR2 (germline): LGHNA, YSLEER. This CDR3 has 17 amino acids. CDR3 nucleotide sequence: TGCGCCAGCAGCCAAGGCCCCCTAGCGGCTAGCACAGATACGCAGTATTTT. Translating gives CASSQGPLAASTDTQYF.

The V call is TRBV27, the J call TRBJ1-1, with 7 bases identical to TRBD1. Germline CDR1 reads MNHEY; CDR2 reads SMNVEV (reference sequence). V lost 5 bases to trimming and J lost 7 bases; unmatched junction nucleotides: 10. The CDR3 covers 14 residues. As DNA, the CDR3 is TGTGCCAGCAGTGCGGTACAGGGGAGAGGTGAAGCTTTCTTT. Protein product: CASSAVQGRGEAFF.

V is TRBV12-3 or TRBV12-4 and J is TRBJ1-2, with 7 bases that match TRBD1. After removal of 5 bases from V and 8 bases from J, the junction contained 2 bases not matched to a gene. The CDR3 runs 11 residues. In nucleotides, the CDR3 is TGTGCCAGCAGTGACAGGGTCGGCTACACCTTC. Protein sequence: CASSDRVGYTF.

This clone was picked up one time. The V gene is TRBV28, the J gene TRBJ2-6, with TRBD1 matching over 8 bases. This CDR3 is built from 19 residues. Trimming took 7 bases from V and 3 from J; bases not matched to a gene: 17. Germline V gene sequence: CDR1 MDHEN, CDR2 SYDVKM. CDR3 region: CASITGAGGGAGGANVLTF. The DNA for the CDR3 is TGTGCCAGCATCACCGGGGCAGGGGGCGGTGCAGGTGGGGCCAACGTCCTGACTTTC.

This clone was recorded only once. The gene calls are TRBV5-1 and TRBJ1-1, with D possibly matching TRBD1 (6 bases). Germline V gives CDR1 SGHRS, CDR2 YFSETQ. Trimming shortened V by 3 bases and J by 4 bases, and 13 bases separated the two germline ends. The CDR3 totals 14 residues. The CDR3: CASSSNRVGTEAFF. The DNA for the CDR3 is TGCGCCAGCAGCTCAAACAGGGTGGGCACTGAAGCTTTCTTT.

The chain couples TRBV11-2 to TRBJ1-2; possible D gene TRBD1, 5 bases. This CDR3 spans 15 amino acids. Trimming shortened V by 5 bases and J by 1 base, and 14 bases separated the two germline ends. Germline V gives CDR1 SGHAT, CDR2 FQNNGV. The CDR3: CASSPTLDSNYGYTF. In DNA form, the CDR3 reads TGTGCCAGCAGCCCCACCCTAGACAGTAACTATGGCTACACCTTC.

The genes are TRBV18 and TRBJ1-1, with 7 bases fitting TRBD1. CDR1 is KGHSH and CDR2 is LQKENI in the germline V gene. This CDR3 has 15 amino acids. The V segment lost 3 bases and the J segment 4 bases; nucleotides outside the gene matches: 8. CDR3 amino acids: CASSPRQGRGTEAFF. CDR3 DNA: TGTGCCAGCTCACCCCGACAGGGACGGGGCACTGAAGCTTTCTTT.

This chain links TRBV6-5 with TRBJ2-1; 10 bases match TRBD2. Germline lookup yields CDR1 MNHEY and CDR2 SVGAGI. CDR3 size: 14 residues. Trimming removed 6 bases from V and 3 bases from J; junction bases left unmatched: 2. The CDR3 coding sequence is TGTGCCAGCAGAGGACTAGCGGACTACAATGAGCAGTTCTTC. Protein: CASRGLADYNEQFF.

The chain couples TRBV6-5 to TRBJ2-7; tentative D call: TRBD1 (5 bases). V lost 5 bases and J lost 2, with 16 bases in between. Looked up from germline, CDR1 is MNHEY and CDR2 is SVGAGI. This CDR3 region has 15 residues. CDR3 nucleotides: TGTGCCAGCAGTCGTCCGGCCCTGGGGCCCTACGAGCAGTACTTC. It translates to CASSRPALGPYEQYF.

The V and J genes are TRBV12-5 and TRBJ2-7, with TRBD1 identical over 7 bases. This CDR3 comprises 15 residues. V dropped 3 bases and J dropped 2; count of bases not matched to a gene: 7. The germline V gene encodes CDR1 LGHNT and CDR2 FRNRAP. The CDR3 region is CASGFKPGTAYEQYF. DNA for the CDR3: TGTGCTAGTGGTTTCAAGCCCGGGACAGCCTACGAGCAGTACTTC.

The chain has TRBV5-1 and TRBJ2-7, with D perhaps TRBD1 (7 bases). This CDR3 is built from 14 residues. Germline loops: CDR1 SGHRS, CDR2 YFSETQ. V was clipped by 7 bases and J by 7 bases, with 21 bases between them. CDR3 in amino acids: CASQLGGAGQEQYF. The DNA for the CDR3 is TGCGCCAGCCAGTTAGGGGGCGCGGGGCAGGAGCAGTACTTC.

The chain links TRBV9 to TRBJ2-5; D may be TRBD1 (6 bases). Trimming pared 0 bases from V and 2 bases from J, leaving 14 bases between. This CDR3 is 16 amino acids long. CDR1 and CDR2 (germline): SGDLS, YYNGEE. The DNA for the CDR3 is TGTGCCAGCAGCGTAGGGGGTACAGGGCGACAAGAGACCCAGTACTTC. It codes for CASSVGGTGRQETQYF.

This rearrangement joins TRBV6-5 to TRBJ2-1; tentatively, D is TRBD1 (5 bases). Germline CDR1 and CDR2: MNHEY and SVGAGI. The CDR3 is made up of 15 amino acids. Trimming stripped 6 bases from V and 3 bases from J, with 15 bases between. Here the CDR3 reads CASRSTAHFYNEQFF. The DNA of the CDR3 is TGTGCCAGCAGATCGACAGCGCACTTCTACAATGAGCAGTTCTTC.

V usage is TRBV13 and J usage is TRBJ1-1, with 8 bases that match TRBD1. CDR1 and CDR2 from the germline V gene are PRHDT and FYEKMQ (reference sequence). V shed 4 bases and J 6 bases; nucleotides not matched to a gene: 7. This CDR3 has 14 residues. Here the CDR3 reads CASSSPSQGAEAFF. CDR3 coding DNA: TGTGCCAGCAGCTCTCCATCACAGGGGGCTGAAGCTTTCTTT.

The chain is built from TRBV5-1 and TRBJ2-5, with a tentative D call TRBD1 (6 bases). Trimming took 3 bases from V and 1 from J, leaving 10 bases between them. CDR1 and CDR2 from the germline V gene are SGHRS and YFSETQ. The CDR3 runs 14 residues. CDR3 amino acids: CASSSQDSQETQYF. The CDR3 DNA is TGCGCCAGCAGCTCTCAGGACAGCCAAGAGACCCAGTACTTC.

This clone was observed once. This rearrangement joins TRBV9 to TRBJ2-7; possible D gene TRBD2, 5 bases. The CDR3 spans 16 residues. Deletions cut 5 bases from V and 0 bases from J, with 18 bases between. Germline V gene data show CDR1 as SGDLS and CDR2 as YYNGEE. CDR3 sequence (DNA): TGTGCCAGCAGTACAAGAGGAACCGCGGGCTCCTACGAGCAGTACTTC. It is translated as CASSTRGTAGSYEQYF.

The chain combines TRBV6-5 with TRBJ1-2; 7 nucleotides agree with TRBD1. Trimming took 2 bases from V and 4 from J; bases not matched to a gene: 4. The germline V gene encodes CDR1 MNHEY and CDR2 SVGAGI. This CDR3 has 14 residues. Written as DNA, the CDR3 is TGTGCCAGCAGTTACCGGGACAGACCCTATGGCTACACCTTC. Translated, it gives CASSYRDRPYGYTF.

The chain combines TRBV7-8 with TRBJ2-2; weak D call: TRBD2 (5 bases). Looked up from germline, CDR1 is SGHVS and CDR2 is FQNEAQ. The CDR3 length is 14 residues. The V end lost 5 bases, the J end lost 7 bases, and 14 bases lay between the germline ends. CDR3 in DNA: TGTGCCAGCAGCCCGTTGGTACGGGGCGGGGAGCTGTTTTTT. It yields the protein CASSPLVRGGELFF.

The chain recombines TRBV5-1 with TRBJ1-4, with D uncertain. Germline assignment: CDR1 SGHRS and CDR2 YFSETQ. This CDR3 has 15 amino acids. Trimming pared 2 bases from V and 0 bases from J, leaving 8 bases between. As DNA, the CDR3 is TGCGCCAGCAGCTTTGGTACAGCAACTAATGAAAAACTGTTTTTT. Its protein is CASSFGTATNEKLFF.